Sequencing of this TCR beta chain was carried out in a study of shared clonotypes between healthy human individuals (dated by TCRdb to 2018 to 2020). In the study overall: Three men and a couple of women, aged 18 to 49 years, made up the cohort. Blood TCR repertoires of a handful of healthy adults were deeply sequenced to estimate repertoire size and the extent of clonotype sharing between individuals. To increase sequencing depth and limit assay-specific biases, TCR repertoire library preparation and sequencing were carried out by different laboratories using diverse techniques. Between about 0.8 and 9 billion PBMCs per donor were obtained by leukapheresis.

Using the deep immunoSEQ assay, multiplex PCR amplified TCR CDR3 regions from genomic DNA. For each cell subset, the extracted genomic DNA was distributed evenly across all wells of several immunoSEQ 96-well plates, and each plate served as one replicate. For unsorted PBMC, 250 to 350 ng of genomic DNA, equivalent to roughly 30,000 T cell genomes, went into each replicate PCR. Ten immunoSEQ deep assay plates were used to sequence unsorted PBMC genomic DNA. Purified libraries were quantified with a Qubit 3.0 fluorometer, sized on a Bioanalyzer 2100, and re-quantified with the KAPA Library Quantification kit. A separate single-read 150-cycle Illumina NextSeq 550 flow cell was used to sequence each immunoSEQ 96-well plate. As for how the authors treated the data: Because the immunoSEQ output included only junctional sequences and no quality scores, the filtering could not be the same as the filtering used for full-length reads. Sequences were annotated with PyIR, a Python wrapper for IgBLAST v1.9, and V/J genes and CDR3 were assigned using IMGT germline references. Reads were removed for weak V/J assignments (E-value above 1e-6), missing CDR3, stop codons, out-of-frame junctions, or ambiguous translated residues. V3J clonotypes were defined by identical inferred V gene, J gene, and CDR3 amino acid sequence. Percentage overlap between repertoires was computed as shared unique clonotypes divided by the size of the smaller repertoire. Three approaches were used to assess repertoire richness: RTK rarefaction, the Chao1 estimator, and Recon v2.1 estimates of unobserved clonotypes. TCRdb limited this immuneACCESS table to in-frame rearrangements with V and J called. A share of clones is missing; checked studies link under half to unresolved V genes, and the rest is unexplained. V, J and clone size reflect that table, while D and trimming were determined from the DNA. This sample gives some 500,000 clones in total; around 77% of them show up just once. The ten largest clones capture more than 10% of the sample.

On this clone itself: The antigen this receptor binds is unknown. Per-base quality was not reported, and no clone a single base away is much larger than it.

The donors were healthy, HIV-negative adults with no recently reported acute infections or vaccinations. All donors were Caucasian adults living in Nashville, Tennessee, USA. For unsorted samples, roughly 91 million PBMCs were counted, and genomic DNA was extracted using the QIAamp DNA Blood Mini kit. Blood was collected by leukapheresis, and PBMCs were isolated by Ficoll-Histopaque density gradient centrifugation and then cryopreserved in liquid nitrogen vapor phase. From the cysteine through the phenylalanine, the CDR3 covers 17 amino acids. Left in the record is the CDR3 DNA by itself, 51 bases read in frame from the first base. Clipping removes 5 bases from V and 4 bases from J, with 14 as the unmatched junction base count. As encoded in the germline V gene, CDR1 is SGHNT while CDR2 is YENEEA. Overall study outcomes, separate from this receptor: Based on pairwise subsampling, the degree of clonotype sharing among donors was expected to be affected by sequencing depth. Sampling was limited to blood, and TCR repertoires in tissue likely differ from TCR repertoires in blood. Because the study included a small number of donors, the genetic and exposure-history diversity represented was limited.

The sequence derives from a woman in her forties in good health. Some clones in this sample may be carry-over from other donors' samples. The sample taken for sequencing was PBMCs. This chain is built from TRBV11-3 and TRBJ2-3; TRBD2 agrees with 8 junctional bases. The CDR3 region: CASSQRHSGIGPDTQYF. The DNA reads TGTGCCAGCAGCCAGAGGCATAGCGGGATCGGGCCAGATACGCAGTATTTT.